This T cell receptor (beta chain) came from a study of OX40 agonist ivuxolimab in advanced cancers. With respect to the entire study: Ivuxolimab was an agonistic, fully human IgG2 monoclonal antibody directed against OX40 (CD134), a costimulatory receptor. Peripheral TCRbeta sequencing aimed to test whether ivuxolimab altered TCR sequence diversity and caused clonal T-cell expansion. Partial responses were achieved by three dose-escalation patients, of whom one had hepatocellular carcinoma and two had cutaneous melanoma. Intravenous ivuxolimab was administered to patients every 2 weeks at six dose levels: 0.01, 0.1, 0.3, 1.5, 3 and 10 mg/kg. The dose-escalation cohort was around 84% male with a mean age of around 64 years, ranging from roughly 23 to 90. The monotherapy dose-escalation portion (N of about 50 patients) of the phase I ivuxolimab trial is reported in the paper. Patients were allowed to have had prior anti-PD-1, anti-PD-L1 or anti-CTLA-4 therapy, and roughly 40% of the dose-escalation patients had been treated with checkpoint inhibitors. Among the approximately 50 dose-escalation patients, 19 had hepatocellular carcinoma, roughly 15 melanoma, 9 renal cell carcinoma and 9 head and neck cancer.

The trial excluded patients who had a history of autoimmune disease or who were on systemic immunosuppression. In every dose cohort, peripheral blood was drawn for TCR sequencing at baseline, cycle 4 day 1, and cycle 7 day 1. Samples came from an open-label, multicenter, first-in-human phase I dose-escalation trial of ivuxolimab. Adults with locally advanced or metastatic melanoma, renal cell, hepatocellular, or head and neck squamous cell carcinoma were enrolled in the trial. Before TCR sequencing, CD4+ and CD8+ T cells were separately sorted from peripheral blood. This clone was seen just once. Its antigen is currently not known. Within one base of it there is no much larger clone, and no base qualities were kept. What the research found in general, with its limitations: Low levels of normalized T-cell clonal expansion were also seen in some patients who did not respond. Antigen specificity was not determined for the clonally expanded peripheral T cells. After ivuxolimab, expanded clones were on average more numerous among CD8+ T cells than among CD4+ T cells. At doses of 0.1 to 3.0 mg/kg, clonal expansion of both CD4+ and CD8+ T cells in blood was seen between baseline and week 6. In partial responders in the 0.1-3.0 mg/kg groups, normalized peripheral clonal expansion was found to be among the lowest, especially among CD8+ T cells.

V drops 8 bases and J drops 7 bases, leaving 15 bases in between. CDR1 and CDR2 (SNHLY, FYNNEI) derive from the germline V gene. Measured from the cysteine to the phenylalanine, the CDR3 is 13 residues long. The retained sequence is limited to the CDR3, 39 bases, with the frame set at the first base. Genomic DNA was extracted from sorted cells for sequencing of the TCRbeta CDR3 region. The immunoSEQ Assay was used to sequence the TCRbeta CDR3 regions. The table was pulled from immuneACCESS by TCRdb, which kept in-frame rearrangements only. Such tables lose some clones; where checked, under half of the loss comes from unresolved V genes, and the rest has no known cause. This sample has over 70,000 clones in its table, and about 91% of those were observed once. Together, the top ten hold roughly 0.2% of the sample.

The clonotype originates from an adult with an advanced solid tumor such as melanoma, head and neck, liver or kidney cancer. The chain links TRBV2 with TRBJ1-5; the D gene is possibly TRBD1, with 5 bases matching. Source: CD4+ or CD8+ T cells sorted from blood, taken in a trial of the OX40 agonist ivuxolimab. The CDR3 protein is CASGGGRVQPQHF. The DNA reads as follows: TGTGCCAGCGGGGGGGGACGGGTACAGCCCCAGCATTTT.